A single sample is the source of the 11 T cell receptor beta chains below, sequenced in a study of T-cell memory formation after mild COVID-19. TCRdb passed the 5' RACE reads through MiXCR, listing each CDR3 protein once. Here the sample spans more than 250,000 distinct CDR3 sequences, about a sixth being singletons. The sequenced sample consisted of PBMCs or a T cell subset sorted from them (not recorded which). All receptors derive from a man aged 18 to 30 who had mild COVID-19 (a few samples of this study predate the infection). Cell type and time point are not known.

This clonotype has a count of ten or more. V and J are TRBV7-9 and TRBJ2-4; TRBD1 aligns across 8 bases. Germline assignment: CDR1 SEHNR and CDR2 FQNEAQ (reference sequence). The CDR3 runs to 15 residues. With 7 bases clipped from V and 9 bases from J, the junction kept 14 bases outside the gene matches. The CDR3 sequence is CASTRKQGGMGIQYF. CDR3 nucleotides: TGTGCCAGCACCCGTAAACAGGGGGGAATGGGCATTCAGTACTTC.

This clonotype occurred a few times. The chain links TRBV7-2 to TRBJ1-2, with 11 bases identical to TRBD1. The CDR3 length is 15 residues. Germline trimming cut 5 bases from V and 6 bases from J; bases unmatched to any gene: 8. Germline lookup yields CDR1 SGHTA and CDR2 FQGNSA. The CDR3 DNA sequence: TGTGCCAGCAGCCTCCCCCGGACAGGGGGCCATGGCTACACCTTC. Translating it yields CASSLPRTGGHGYTF.

This chain connects TRBV5-4 to TRBJ2-7; unclear D gene. CDR3 size: 13 residues. In germline, CDR1 is SGHNT, CDR2 YYREEE (reference sequence). Trimming cost V 3 bases and J 1 base, with 8 bases left between them. The CDR3 coding sequence is TGTGCCAGCAGCTCGCCAGCGTCCTACGAGCAGTACTTC. Protein product: CASSSPASYEQYF.

This chain connects TRBV7-8 to TRBJ2-5; the match to TRBD1 covers 8 bases. The CDR3 loop spans 13 amino acids. CDR1 and CDR2 from the germline V gene are SGHVS and FQNEAQ. Trimming cost V 4 bases and J 5 bases; bases outside gene matches: 3. CDR3 DNA sequence: TGTGCCAGCAGCTGGACAGGGATGGAGACCCAGTACTTC. Residues: CASSWTGMETQYF.

J is TRBJ2-3 and V is TRBV2; tentatively, D is TRBD2 (6 bases). V dropped 8 bases and J dropped 9 bases, with 15 bases sitting between them. The CDR3 extends over 12 amino acids. Per germline, CDR1 SNHLY and CDR2 FYNNEI. The CDR3 loop reads CASRVLAPTQYF. CDR3 bases: TGTGCCAGCCGAGTCCTAGCGCCGACGCAGTATTTT.

CDR3 amino acids: CATSESPGQGIGELFF. DNA of the CDR3: TGTGCCACCAGTGAGTCCCCGGGACAGGGTATAGGGGAGCTGTTTTTT. The chain carries TRBV24-1 and TRBJ2-2; 9 bases are shared with TRBD1. Germline-derived CDR1 and CDR2 are KGHDR and SFDVKD. V was pared by 4 bases and J by 8 bases, with 10 bases of the junction left unmatched. The CDR3 covers 16 residues.

The chain uses TRBV6-5 and TRBJ1-1; unclear D gene. V dropped 2 bases and J dropped 0 bases, with 7 bases sitting between them. Germline lookup yields CDR1 MNHEY and CDR2 SVGAGI. The CDR3 contains 14 residues. The CDR3 here is CASSYPGLNTEAFF. The CDR3 DNA follows: TGTGCCAGCAGTTACCCCGGACTGAACACTGAAGCTTTCTTT.

Many counts were recorded for this clonotype. V gene TRBV9 combines with J gene TRBJ1-2, with TRBD1 matching 11 bases. The CDR3 sequence is 14 residues long. V lost 4 bases, J lost 6 bases, and 5 bases stayed unmatched. Germline assignment: CDR1 SGDLS and CDR2 YYNGEE. The CDR3 nucleotides read TGTGCCAGCAGCATTGGACAGGGGGCTGATGGCTACACCTTC. It yields the protein CASSIGQGADGYTF.

CDR3 in amino acids: CASSPAHRGTYGYTF. The CDR3 DNA reads TGCGCCAGCAGCCCCGCACACAGGGGGACCTATGGCTACACCTTC. The gene calls are TRBV4-1 and TRBJ1-2, with 8 positions matching TRBD1. This CDR3 has 15 amino acids. V trimming: 4 bases; J trimming: 4 bases; junction bases outside the gene matches: 8. CDR1 and CDR2 (germline): MGHRA, YSYEKL.

This clonotype was observed a handful of times. The chain couples TRBV5-1 to TRBJ1-4, with D perhaps matching TRBD1 (6 bases). The CDR3 loop spans 16 amino acids. In germline, CDR1 is SGHRS, CDR2 YFSETQ. V lost 0 bases and J 2 bases, leaving 11 bases between the germline ends. The CDR3, as DNA: TGCGCCAGCAGCTTGGGTACAGGGTCGACTAATGAAAAACTGTTTTTT. Translation: CASSLGTGSTNEKLFF.

With respect to this clonotype: At one boundary the junction diverges from the germline segment, which might be a read error. The chain couples TRBV7-9 to TRBJ1-2, with 8 bases aligning to TRBD1. Germline V gene sequence: CDR1 SEHNR, CDR2 FQNEAQ (reference sequence). The CDR3 consists of 18 residues. The chain's CDR3 is CASSPVTSRGRGNYGHTF. The DNA for the CDR3 is TGTGCCAGCAGCCCAGTAACCTCCAGGGGGCGCGGTAACTATGGCCACACCTTC.